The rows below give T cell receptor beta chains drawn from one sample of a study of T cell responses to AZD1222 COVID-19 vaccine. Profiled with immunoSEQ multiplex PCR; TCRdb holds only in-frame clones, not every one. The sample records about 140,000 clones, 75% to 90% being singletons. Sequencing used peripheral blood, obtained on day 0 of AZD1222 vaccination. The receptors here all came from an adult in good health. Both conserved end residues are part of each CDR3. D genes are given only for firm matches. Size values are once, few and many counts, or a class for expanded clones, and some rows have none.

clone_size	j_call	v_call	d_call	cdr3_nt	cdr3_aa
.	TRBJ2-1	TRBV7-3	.	TGTGCCAGCAGCCTAAGTCGTTACAATGAGCAGTTCTTC	CASSLSRYNEQFF
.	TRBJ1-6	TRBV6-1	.	TGTGCCAGCAGTGATCAGGGGTTCAGTAATTCACCCCTCCACTTT	CASSDQGFSNSPLHF
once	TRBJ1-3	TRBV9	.	TGTGCCAGCAGCGTAGGGGGAGGGGACTCTGGAAACACCATATATTTT	CASSVGGGDSGNTIYF
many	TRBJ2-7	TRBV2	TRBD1	TGTGCCAGCAAGGGACAGATCTACGAGCAGTACTTC	CASKGQIYEQYF
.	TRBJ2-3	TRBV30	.	TGTGCCTGGAGTAAAGGGTTTGAAGCAGATACGCAGTATTTT	CAWSKGFEADTQYF
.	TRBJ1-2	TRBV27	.	TGTGCCGCCGCCCTAGAGAGAGGGAGAGGTGGCTACACCTTC	CAAALERGRGGYTF
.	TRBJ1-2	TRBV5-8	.	TGTGCCAGCAGCTTGAACAGGGTGGGGAGCGGCTACACCTTC	CASSLNRVGSGYTF
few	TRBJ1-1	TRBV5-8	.	TGTGCCAGCAGCTGGGGGGTGGGCGCTTTCTTT	CASSWGVGAFF
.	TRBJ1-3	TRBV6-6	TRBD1	TGTGCCAGCACACTGACAGGGGGAAACACCATATATTTT	CASTLTGGNTIYF
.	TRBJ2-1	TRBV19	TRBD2	TGTGCCAGTACTAAGGGAGCGGGAGGCGAGCAGTTCTTC	CASTKGAGGEQFF
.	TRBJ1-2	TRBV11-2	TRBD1	TGTGCCAGCAGCTACAACAGGGGTAGTGGCTACACCTTC	CASSYNRGSGYTF
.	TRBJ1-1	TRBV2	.	TGTGCCAGCAGTGAGTTAGTGAACACTGAAGCTTTCTTT	CASSELVNTEAFF